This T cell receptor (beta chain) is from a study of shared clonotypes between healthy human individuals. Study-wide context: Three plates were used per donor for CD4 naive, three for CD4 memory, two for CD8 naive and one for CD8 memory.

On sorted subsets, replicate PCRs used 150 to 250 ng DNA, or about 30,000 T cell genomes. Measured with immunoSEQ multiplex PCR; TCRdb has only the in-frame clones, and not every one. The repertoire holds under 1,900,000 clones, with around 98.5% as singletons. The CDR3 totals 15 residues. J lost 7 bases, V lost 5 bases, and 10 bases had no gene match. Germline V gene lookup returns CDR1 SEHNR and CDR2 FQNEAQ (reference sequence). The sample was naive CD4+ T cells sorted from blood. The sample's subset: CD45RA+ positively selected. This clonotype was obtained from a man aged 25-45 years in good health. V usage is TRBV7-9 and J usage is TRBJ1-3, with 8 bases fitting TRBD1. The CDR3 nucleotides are TGTGCCAGCAGCCAAAGGACAGGGTTTGAGAACACCATATATTTT. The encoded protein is CASSQRTGFENTIYF.